Below are 10 T cell receptor beta chains sequenced from a single sample in a study of beta chain features in type 1 diabetes. The authors reverse transcribed all of the isolated RNA, so sequencing captured expressed TCRB transcripts. Profiling relied on immunoSEQ multiplex PCR, and the TCRdb table lists in-frame clones only, not all of them. This sample has 60,000 to 75,000 clones, with nearly 50% found just once. Overall study findings and caveats: All four CD4+ subsets from Type 1 diabetes patients carried moderately but significantly shorter TCRB CDR3s.

The antigens for these receptors are not known. Sequenced input: central memory CD4+ T cells from blood. The receptors were sampled from a man between 25 and 39 years old with type 1 diabetes.

As regards this clone: Different DNA sequences within this sample yield the same CDR3. The gene calls are TRBV7-9 and TRBJ2-5, with D hard to call. Trimming took off 0 bases at V and 0 bases at J, with 5 bases between the two ends. The CDR3 is 14 residues long. Per germline, CDR1 SEHNR and CDR2 FQNEAQ (reference sequence). For the CDR3, the DNA is TGTGCCAGCAGCTTAGCTCTAGACCAAGAGACCCAGTACTTC. This encodes CASSLALDQETQYF. The complete variable domain, with remaining parts taken from reference TRBV7-9 and TRBJ2-5, reads DTGVSQNPRHKITKRGQNVTFRCDPISEHNRLYWYRQTLGQGPEFLTYFQNEAQLEKSRLLSDRFSAERPKGSFSTLEIQRTEQGDSAMYLCASSLALDQETQYFGPGTRLLVL.

The chain has TRBV6-1 and TRBJ1-3, with D unresolved. Germline V gene lookup returns CDR1 MNHNS and CDR2 SASEGT. This CDR3 region has 14 residues. V was trimmed by 5 bases and J by 1 base, leaving 9 bases between them. CDR3 amino acids: CASSPAASGNTIYF. Here the CDR3 DNA reads TGTGCCAGCAGTCCCGCGGCGTCTGGAAACACCATATATTTT.

This clone was seen more than once but under ten times. The chain employs TRBV5-1 and TRBJ2-3; TRBD2 matches at 9 bases. Germline V gene data show CDR1 as SGHRS and CDR2 as YFSETQ. Unmatched junction bases numbered 2, after V lost 1 base and J lost 2 bases. CDR3 length equals 15 residues. The CDR3 is CASSLSGRHTDTQYF. CDR3 bases: TGCGCCAGCAGCTTGAGCGGGAGGCACACAGATACGCAGTATTTT.

This clone was picked up one time. The chain recombines TRBV27 with TRBJ2-6; TRBD1 matches 9 bases. The length of the CDR3 is 17 residues. V shed 3 bases, J shed 1 base, and the junction held 4 bases outside the gene matches. Per the germline V gene, CDR1 is MNHEY and CDR2 is SMNVEV (reference sequence). The CDR3 sequence is CASSLRTGDSGANVLTF. CDR3 coding DNA: TGTGCCAGCAGTTTGCGGACAGGGGATTCTGGGGCCAACGTCCTGACTTTC.

The chain links TRBV4-2 to TRBJ2-7; D perhaps matches TRBD2 (5 bases). Germline CDR1 reads LGHNA; CDR2 reads YNFKEQ. This CDR3 spans 18 amino acids. V shed 3 bases and J shed 2 bases, with 23 bases lying between them. This chain's CDR3 is CASSQALARASLPYEQYF. In DNA form, the CDR3 reads TGTGCCAGCAGCCAGGCCTTAGCTAGGGCTAGCCTCCCCTACGAGCAGTACTTC.

The chain uses TRBV2 and TRBJ2-7; 8 bases align to TRBD1. V gave up 6 bases and J gave up 1 base; unmatched junction bases: 8. The CDR3 runs to 15 residues. Germline-derived CDR1 and CDR2 are SNHLY and FYNNEI. The CDR3 spells CASRAGGKSSYEQYF. CDR3 DNA sequence: TGTGCCAGCAGGGCAGGGGGCAAGTCTTCCTACGAGCAGTACTTC.

This clone appeared a few times. This chain links TRBV11-2 with TRBJ2-7, with TRBD1 as a possible D gene (5 bases). V was cut by 0 bases and J by 0 bases, with 9 bases left in between. Germline V CDR1 and CDR2: SGHAT, FQNNGV. The CDR3 has 15 residues. In DNA, the CDR3 is TGTGCCAGCAGCTTAGATCCTGGGGCCTCCTACGAGCAGTACTTC. Amino acid sequence: CASSLDPGASYEQYF.

This clone was picked up a small number of times. The rearrangement joins TRBV4-2 to TRBJ2-3, with 15 bases fitting TRBD2. The germline CDR1 and CDR2 sequences are LGHNA and YNFKEQ. Unmatched junction bases numbered 10, after V lost 1 base and J lost 2 bases. The length of the CDR3 is 20 residues. The CDR3 region is CASSQGTSGRASFITDTQYF. CDR3 DNA sequence: TGTGCCAGCAGCCAAGGGACTAGCGGGAGGGCCAGCTTCATCACAGATACGCAGTATTTT.

The chain links TRBV15 to TRBJ2-7; no reliable D call. The CDR3 consists of 14 residues. Germline V gives CDR1 LNHNV, CDR2 YYDKDF (reference sequence). V lost 3 bases and J lost 4, with 13 bases in between. DNA of the CDR3: TGTGCCACCAGCAGGCACGGTGACGGGTACGAGCAGTACTTC. It codes for CATSRHGDGYEQYF.

This clone was seen only once. The rearrangement links TRBV6-5 to TRBJ1-6; D not certain. The V end lost 2 bases, the J end lost 3 bases, and 5 bases lay between the germline ends. This CDR3 has 14 amino acids. The germline gives CDR1 MNHEY, CDR2 SVGAGI. CDR3 in amino acids: CASSYRVYNSPLHF. The CDR3, as DNA: TGTGCCAGCAGTTACCGGGTCTATAATTCACCCCTCCACTTT.